One T cell receptor beta chain is described in this entry. V lost 1 base to trimming and J lost 0 bases, with 7 bases between them. This CDR3 has 14 residues. Per germline, CDR1 SGHTA and CDR2 FQGNSA. As originally analysed: Reference gene primer amplification in the assay estimated nucleated cell counts. TCRdb keeps only in-frame clones here, not all; method: immunoSEQ multiplex PCR. That table furnishes V, J and clone size, whereas the DNA furnished D and trimming. Here the sample spans approximately 35,000 clones, 78% being singletons. The data were taken from a study of blood T cell repertoires in COVID-19. Study-wide context: Nucleic acid was either cDNA or gDNA, and it came from T cells, B-cell-depleted T cells, or PBMCs.

The sample taken for sequencing was peripheral blood. The sequence was collected from a man of 80 years or more with acute or convalescent COVID-19. The chain is built from TRBV7-2 and TRBJ2-7; D perhaps matches TRBD1 (6 bases). The CDR3 reads CASSLEQGSYEQYF. As DNA, the CDR3 is TGTGCCAGCAGCTTAGAACAGGGCTCCTACGAGCAGTACTTC.